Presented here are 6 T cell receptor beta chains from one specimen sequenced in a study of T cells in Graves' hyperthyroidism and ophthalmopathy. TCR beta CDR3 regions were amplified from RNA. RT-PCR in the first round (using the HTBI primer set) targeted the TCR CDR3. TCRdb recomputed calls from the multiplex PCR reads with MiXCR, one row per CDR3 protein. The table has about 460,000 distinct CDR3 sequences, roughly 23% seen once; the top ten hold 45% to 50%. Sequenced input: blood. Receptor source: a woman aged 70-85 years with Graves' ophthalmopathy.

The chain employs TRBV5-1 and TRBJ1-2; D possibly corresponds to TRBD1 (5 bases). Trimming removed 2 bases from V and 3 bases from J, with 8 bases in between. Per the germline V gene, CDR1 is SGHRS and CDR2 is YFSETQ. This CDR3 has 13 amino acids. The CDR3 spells CASSFTGDYGYTF. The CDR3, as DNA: TGCGCCAGCAGCTTTACAGGCGACTATGGCTACACCTTC.

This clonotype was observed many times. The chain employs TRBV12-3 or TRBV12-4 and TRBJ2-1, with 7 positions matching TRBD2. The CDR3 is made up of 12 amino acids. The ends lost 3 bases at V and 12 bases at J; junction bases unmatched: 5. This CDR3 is CASSLGGRGQFF. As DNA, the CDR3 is TGTGCCAGCAGTTTGGGCGGGAGAGGGCAGTTCTTC.

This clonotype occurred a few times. CDR3 coding DNA: TGCAGTGCTCACGGGTTTTCGAACACCGGGGAGCTGTTTTTT. Its protein is CSAHGFSNTGELFF. The V call is TRBV20-1, the J call TRBJ2-2; D gene ambiguous. Deletions cut 5 bases from V and 0 bases from J, with 10 bases between. Germline V CDR1 and CDR2: DFQATT, SNEGSKA (reference sequence). The CDR3 sequence is 14 residues long.

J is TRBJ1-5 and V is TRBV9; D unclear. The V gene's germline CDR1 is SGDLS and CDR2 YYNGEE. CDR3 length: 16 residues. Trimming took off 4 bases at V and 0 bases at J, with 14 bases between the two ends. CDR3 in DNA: TGTGCCAGCAGCCCCATGCGGCCTTATAGCAATCAGCCCCAGCATTTT. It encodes CASSPMRPYSNQPQHF.

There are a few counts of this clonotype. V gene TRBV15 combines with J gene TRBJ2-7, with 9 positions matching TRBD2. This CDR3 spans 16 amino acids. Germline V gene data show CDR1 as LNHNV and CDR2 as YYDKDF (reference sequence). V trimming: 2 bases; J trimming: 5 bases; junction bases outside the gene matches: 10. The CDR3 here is CATSRRAGLATHEQYF. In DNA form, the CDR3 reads TGTGCCACCAGCAGACGAGCGGGACTAGCAACCCACGAGCAGTACTTC.

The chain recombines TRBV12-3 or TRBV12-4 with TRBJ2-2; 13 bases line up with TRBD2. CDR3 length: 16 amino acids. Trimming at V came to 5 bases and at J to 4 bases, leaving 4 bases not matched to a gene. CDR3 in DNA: TGTGCCAGCAGTCCTCGACTAGCGGGAGGCACCGGGGAGCTGTTTTTT. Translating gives CASSPRLAGGTGELFF.